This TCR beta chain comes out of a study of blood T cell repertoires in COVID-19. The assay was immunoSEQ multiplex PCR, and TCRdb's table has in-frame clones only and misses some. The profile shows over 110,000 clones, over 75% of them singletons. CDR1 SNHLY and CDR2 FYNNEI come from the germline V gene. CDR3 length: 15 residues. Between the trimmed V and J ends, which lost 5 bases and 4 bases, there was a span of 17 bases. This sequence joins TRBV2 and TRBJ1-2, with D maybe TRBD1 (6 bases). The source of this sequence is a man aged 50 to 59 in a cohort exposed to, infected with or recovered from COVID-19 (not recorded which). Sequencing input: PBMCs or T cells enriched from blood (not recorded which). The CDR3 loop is CASSKQGPTVYGYTF. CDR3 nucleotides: TGTGCCAGCAGTAAACAGGGCCCGACCGTCTATGGCTACACCTTC.